The subject of this entry is one T cell receptor beta chain. This clonotype was counted between two and nine times. This clone's antigen is unknown. No qualities accompany the bases; no much larger clone lies one base away. The sample is drawn from a study of T cells in Graves' hyperthyroidism and ophthalmopathy (dated by TCRdb to about 2019). Background for the entire study: Peripheral blood was collected at initial diagnosis, before any treatment. A discovery cohort of about a hundred patients, about 44 with Graves' ophthalmopathy and under 60 with stable Graves' hyperthyroidism, was used to find distinguishing TCR V-J signatures. An independent validation cohort of some 18 hyperthyroidism patients and about 16 patients who later progressed to ophthalmopathy tested prospective prediction of ophthalmopathy. The 100 or so discovery patients were randomly divided into training and test sets at a 7:3 ratio. Thyroid tissue and blood T-cell repertoires from six Graves' hyperthyroidism patients were also compared in the study. After blood sampling, hyperthyroidism patients were treated with methimazole at a starting dose of 30 mg daily, and ophthalmopathy patients were treated with high-dose intravenous methylprednisolone. According to the paper, TCR Vbeta CDR3 sequencing was carried out on 135 peripheral blood samples, which came from 40 to 45 ophthalmopathy, 75 or so hyperthyroidism and some 17 progressor patients. Results and caveats for the whole study, not just this receptor: No statistical method was used to set the sample size in advance, and investigators knew the group allocation. A 13 V-J signature model separated ophthalmopathy from stable hyperthyroidism, with about 90% sensitivity and 81.08% specificity in cross-validation and 80%/75% in testing. During validation, the model predicted progression to ophthalmopathy a median of approximately 7 months ahead of onset, with around 70% sensitivity and about 72% specificity. Most expanded thyroid clonotypes (frequency above 0.001) were also found in blood, which suggests that blood repertoires may mirror thyroid immune responses.

From the cysteine through the phenylalanine, the CDR3 covers 15 amino acids. Only the CDR3 region is kept as DNA, spanning 45 bases read in frame from base 1. CDR1 and CDR2, looked up from the germline V gene (reference sequence), are LGHDT and YNNKEL. The V and J ends are trimmed by 2 bases and 2 bases, leaving 13 bases between them. Amplification of TCR beta CDR3 regions was carried out from RNA transcripts. The TCR CDR3 was subjected to a first round of RT-PCR using the HTBI primer set and the Qiagen OneStep RT-PCR kit. The libraries were constructed in a second round of multiplex PCR and then size-selected and purified. Sequencing of the libraries was done on an Illumina HiSeq2000 using paired-end 100 bp reads. The original methods were these. Raw data were processed with SOAPnuke, discarding reads with adapters, uncalled bases, mean Phred below 15, or no exact constant-primer or identifier match. COPE v1.2.5 was used to merge the high-quality paired reads, and each unique nucleotide sequence was defined as a clonotype. MiTCR v1.1 was used to align clonotypes to the IMGT TRBV, TRBD and TRBJ reference segments. The analysis included only V-J combinations with a frequency above 0.0001, which together covered more than 98% of the repertoires. The TCS score was defined as the ratio of F50 (clonal expansion) to E x V (chaos), calculated using BLOSUM62-based TCRdist between CDR3 peptides within each V-J. Welch's t-statistics and random forest reduced around 510 V-J features to 13, which were used in a naive Bayes classifier (R e1071). TCRdb trimmed public reads at Q25 via fastp, called clones via MiXCR and kept in-frame beta chains. When rows share a CDR3 protein, they turn into one entry using the most common DNA and genes. The V and J calls here are based on TCRdb, not the publication. This sample lists roughly 500,000 distinct CDR3 sequences; 22% were detected once. Together, the top ten hold approximately 49% of the sample.

Moderately to severely active disease, a Clinical Activity Score of at least 3, a NOSPECS grade of at least 4, and a duration under 3 months were present in ophthalmopathy patients. Patients with uncontrolled infections, other autoimmune diseases, pregnancy or lactation were excluded. Clinical symptoms, serum thyroxine and TRAb, thyroid ultrasound, and orbital computed tomography formed the basis for the diagnoses. Ficoll-Paque density gradient centrifugation was used to isolate PBMCs from 8.5 to 10 ml of fresh peripheral blood. Total RNA was extracted using Trizol reagent, and RNA quality was assessed on an Agilent 2100 Bioanalyzer.

Sequenced: blood. The source of this sequence is a woman in her 70s with Graves' ophthalmopathy. The sequence links TRBV3-1 to TRBJ2-7; the D gene is perhaps TRBD2, on 5 matching bases. The CDR3 corresponds to CASSQLGLNAYEQYF. The base sequence is TGTGCCAGCAGCCAATTAGGACTCAACGCCTACGAGCAGTACTTC.